Following are 10 T cell receptor beta chains from one sample sequenced in a study of blood T cell repertoires in COVID-19. Sequenced by immunoSEQ multiplex PCR; TCRdb stores in-frame clones only, minus some. Of fewer than 70,000 clones detected, roughly 79% appear once; the ten largest clones hold 2.5% to 3.5%. The sample comprised peripheral blood. The origin of the receptors is a man aged 60-69 years with acute or convalescent COVID-19.

The chain carries TRBV9 and TRBJ1-2, with D possibly TRBD1 on 5 matching bases. This CDR3 contains 12 residues. Germline V gene data show CDR1 as SGDLS and CDR2 as YYNGEE. Trimming left V 3 bases short and J 6 bases short, with 9 bases between. This chain's CDR3 is CASSEGKDGYTF. CDR3 DNA sequence: TGTGCCAGCAGCGAGGGGAAGGATGGCTACACCTTC.

The chain couples TRBV24-1 to TRBJ1-5; tentative D call: TRBD1 (5 bases). Germline loops: CDR1 KGHDR, CDR2 SFDVKD. V gave up 5 bases and J gave up 6 bases, with 13 bases separating them. CDR3 length: 14 residues. The CDR3, as DNA: TGTGCCACCAGTGCCGCTGGGGCAATTCAGCCCCAGCATTTT. It is translated as CATSAAGAIQPQHF.

The genes are TRBV29-1 and TRBJ1-1; D is possibly TRBD1 (6 bases). Germline V gene data show CDR1 as SQVTM and CDR2 as ANQGSEA. Trimming stripped 2 bases from V and 1 base from J, with 8 bases between. This CDR3 is built from 13 residues. CDR3 region: CSVERTENTEAFF. CDR3 DNA sequence: TGCAGCGTTGAAAGGACAGAGAACACTGAAGCTTTCTTT. Full variable domain (remainder filled in from reference TRBV29-1 and TRBJ1-1): SAVISQKPSRDICQRGTSLTIQCQVDSQVTMMFWYRQQPGQSLTLIATANQGSEATYESGFVIDKFPISRPNLTFSTLTVSNMSPEDSSIYLCSVERTENTEAFFGQGTRLTVV.

V gene TRBV6-2 or TRBV6-3 combines with J gene TRBJ2-7; TRBD2 matches at 11 bases. Trimming took 5 bases from V and 5 from J; bases not matched to a gene: 11. Germline V lookup: CDR1 MNHEY, CDR2 SVGEGT. The CDR3 length is 16 residues. In nucleotides, the CDR3 is TGTGCCAGCAGTCTTCTAGCGGGGGGCCTCATCCACGAGCAGTACTTC. The encoded protein is CASSLLAGGLIHEQYF.

The CDR3 DNA is TGTGCCAGCAGCTTGGGGCTAGGGCCCCAGCATTTT. Translation: CASSLGLGPQHF. The gene calls are TRBV5-4 and TRBJ1-5, with unresolved D. CDR1 is SGHNT, CDR2 YYREEE, per germline (reference sequence). With 0 bases removed from V and 9 bases from J, the gap between germline ends came to 7 bases. The CDR3 runs 12 residues.

The gene calls are TRBV18 and TRBJ1-2; TRBD1 might be the D (5 bases). The CDR3 contains 15 residues. Germline V CDR1 and CDR2: KGHSH, LQKENI. V was pared by 2 bases and J by 4 bases, with 14 bases between. The CDR3 sequence is CASSPTRGWSYGYTF. The CDR3 DNA is TGTGCCAGCTCACCAACGCGGGGGTGGAGCTATGGCTACACCTTC.

This rearrangement joins TRBV14 to TRBJ2-4, with a possible D match to TRBD1 (6 bases). This CDR3 is 12 amino acids long. Germline loops: CDR1 SGHDN, CDR2 FVKESK. V was clipped by 2 bases and J by 9 bases, with 8 bases between them. This CDR3 reads CASSQIGGIQYF. CDR3 sequence (DNA): TGTGCCAGCAGCCAAATAGGGGGCATTCAGTACTTC.

This clone came up a few times. The chain recombines TRBV27 with TRBJ1-3; D remains ambiguous. This CDR3 is 14 amino acids long. In germline, CDR1 is MNHEY, CDR2 SMNVEV (reference sequence). Trimming pared 3 bases from V and 7 bases from J, leaving 13 bases between. CDR3 DNA: TGTGCCAGCAGTTTGGGTCCGGGATCGAACACCATATATTTT. Its translation is CASSLGPGSNTIYF.

The chain combines TRBV6-1 with TRBJ1-2; the D gene is possibly TRBD1 (5 bases). Germline V gives CDR1 MNHNS, CDR2 SASEGT. V lost 10 bases and J lost 6, with 18 bases in between. The CDR3 extends over 13 amino acids. The CDR3 region has the DNA TGTGCCATCCGACAGAGTATTTTCCATGGCTACACCTTC. Translating it yields CAIRQSIFHGYTF.

This clone turned up a few times. The chain joins TRBV30 to TRBJ1-5, with D possibly being TRBD1 (5 bases). V dropped 5 bases and J dropped 4 bases, with 12 bases sitting between them. Per the germline V gene, CDR1 is GTSNPN and CDR2 is SVGIG (reference sequence). There are 13 residues in the CDR3. The CDR3 sequence is CAWGEKGNQPQHF. In DNA form, the CDR3 reads TGTGCCTGGGGTGAGAAGGGGAATCAGCCCCAGCATTTT.